This T cell receptor beta chain was recovered during a study of cytomegalovirus exposure and HLA in healthy donors. Points from the study as a whole: Later analysis identified several of the most significant clusters that appeared linked to common viral pathogens. As a later analysis showed, a missense DCLRE1C variant was linked to trimming of TCR beta V- and J-genes. High sensitivity and specificity were reportedly achieved when the classifier diagnosed cytomegalovirus status.

Donors showed nominal health when sampled, although they likely had unrecorded immune exposures. With respect to this clone: The antigen remains undetermined.

Germline loops: CDR1 SQVTM, CDR2 ANQGSEA. Trimming cost V 8 bases and J 2 bases; bases outside gene matches: 7. CDR3 length: 13 amino acids. Both 60 Vbeta primers and 13 Jbeta primers went into the PCR. Here immunoSEQ multiplex PCR was the method, and the copy in TCRdb shows in-frame clones only, minus some. This sample's clone table lists about 70,000 clones. Sequencing input: PBMCs. The J gene is TRBJ1-2, the V gene TRBV29-1; TRBD1 matches at 8 bases. This sequence was found in a female donor in good health and CMV-seropositive. CDR3 loop: CSTGGQANYGYTF. The CDR3 DNA reads as TGCAGCACTGGGGGACAGGCCAACTATGGCTACACCTTC.